This T cell receptor (beta chain) was identified in a study of CD8 T cells in ankylosing spondylitis (dated 2017 in TCRdb). For the wider study: To find TCR variants linked to disease, the study profiled T cell receptor beta repertoires in ankylosing spondylitis patients and healthy donors. The whole study cohort included about a hundred healthy donors and about two dozen ankylosing spondylitis patients. Peripheral blood was sampled, and synovial fluid was also collected from ankylosing spondylitis patients. Summary of the overall study and its limitations: Some motif variants had previously been reported in the synovial fluid and blood of reactive arthritis patients, which suggests shared mechanisms of disease initiation. A CD8+ phenotype was shown by the disease-linked clones, which were found at relatively low frequencies in peripheral blood. The disease-linked clones were reported as significantly enriched in matched synovial fluid samples from ankylosing spondylitis patients. Blood from ankylosing spondylitis patients appeared to be characterized by a TCR beta motif composed of about eight highly homologous amino acid variants.

The instrument was an Illumina HiSeq 2500. Quantitative 5'-RACE with molecular barcodes was the method used to prepare the TCR beta libraries. Concerning the study's data processing: Disease-linked TCR variants were identified with a new computational method built on a probabilistic model of VDJ rearrangement. TCRdb reprocessed the public reads (quality trimming at Q25 with fastp, clone calling with MiXCR) and kept in-frame beta chains. When rows share a CDR3 protein, they turn into one entry using the most common DNA and genes. For this entry, the V and J calls and clone size follow TCRdb and not the study's own pipeline. In all, the sample holds around 230,000 distinct CDR3 sequences, and roughly 8.2% of those were seen once. The ten most abundant clones make up approximately 4.8% of the sample. The CDR3 runs 13 residues from the cysteine to the phenylalanine. Only the CDR3 DNA stays, 39 bases, in frame from base 1. V is clipped by 1 base and J by 13 bases, and the sequence between their germline boundaries is 16 bases long. CDR1 and CDR2 are read off the germline V gene as MNHNS and SASEGT.

In its sample, this clonotype was seen many times. Its target antigen remains unknown. It has no much larger one-base neighbor in the sample; base qualities were not kept. This chain is built from TRBV6-1 and TRBJ1-1; a tentative D call is TRBD1 (6 bases match). The clonotype was recovered from a female donor with ankylosing spondylitis or in good health (not recorded which). Material for sequencing was blood, either unsorted or a sorted T cell fraction (not recorded which). Here the CDR3 is given as CASSEEGRGWSFF. At the DNA level, the sequence is TGTGCCAGCAGTGAAGAGGGCAGGGGATGGAGTTTCTTT.